This TCR beta chain was found in a study of human T cells and chemical hapten exposure. There are many counts of this clonotype. The time point was: pre-sensitization, week 0. The treatment here: therapeutic diphenylcyclopropenone sensitization with weekly scalp DPC. Germline CDR1 is ENHRY and CDR2 is SYGVKD. The CDR3 extends over 15 amino acids. V dropped 5 bases and J dropped 2; count of bases not matched to a gene: 7. TCRdb reprocessed the RACE reads via MiXCR and lists one record per CDR3 protein. The table lists approximately 370,000 distinct CDR3 sequences, 5% to 6.5% of them singletons. This material consisted of whole blood, taken in connection with sensitization to the hapten diphenylcyclopropenone (DPC). V is TRBV10-3 and J is TRBJ2-3, with TRBD1 identical over 7 bases. This TCR derives from a woman between 18 and 29 years old with alopecia areata. Some clones in this sample may be carry-over from other donors' samples. The CDR3 DNA reads TGTGCCATCAGTCTAGCAGGGGGAATCACAGATACGCAGTATTTT. Translating it yields CAISLAGGITDTQYF.